What follows is one T cell receptor (beta chain) and its context. Profiled with immunoSEQ multiplex PCR; TCRdb holds only in-frame clones, not every one. The data hold approximately 380,000 clones, with 91% observed a single time. Participants classified as exposed had met a COVID-19 case within 2 weeks before study entry. This sample stems from a study of blood T cell repertoires in COVID-19. The overall study: Sample material is recorded as cDNA or gDNA derived from T cells, B-cell-depleted T cells, or PBMCs.

Trimming took 1 base from V and 0 from J; bases not matched to a gene: 3. The CDR3 spans 18 residues. Per germline, CDR1 MGHRA and CDR2 YSYEKL. The source material was PBMCs or T cells enriched from blood (not recorded which). V is TRBV4-1 and J is TRBJ2-6; TRBD2 agrees at 10 bases. The source of this sequence is a woman between 40 and 50 years old who had been exposed to COVID-19. The DNA of the CDR3 is TGCGCCAGCAGCCAAGTCCCTAGCGGGAGCTCTGGGGCCAACGTCCTGACTTTC. Translating gives CASSQVPSGSSGANVLTF.